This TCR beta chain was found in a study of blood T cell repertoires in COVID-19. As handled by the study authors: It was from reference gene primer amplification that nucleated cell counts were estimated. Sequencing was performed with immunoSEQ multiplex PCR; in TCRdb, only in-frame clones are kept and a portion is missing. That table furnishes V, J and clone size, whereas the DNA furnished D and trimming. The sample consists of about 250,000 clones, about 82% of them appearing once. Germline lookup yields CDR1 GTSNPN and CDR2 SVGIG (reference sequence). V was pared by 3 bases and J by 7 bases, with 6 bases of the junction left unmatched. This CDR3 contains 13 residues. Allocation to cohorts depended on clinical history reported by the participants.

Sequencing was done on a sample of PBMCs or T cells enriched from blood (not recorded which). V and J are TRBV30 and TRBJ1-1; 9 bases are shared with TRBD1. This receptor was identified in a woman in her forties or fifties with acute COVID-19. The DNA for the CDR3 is TGTGCCTGGAGCGGACAGGGGTTTAATGAAGCTTTCTTT. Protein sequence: CAWSGQGFNEAFF.